This T cell receptor (beta chain) was observed in a study of blood T cell repertoires in COVID-19. The overall study: Both acute and convalescent COVID-19 samples were obtained from the United States, Italy and Spain. Sample material is recorded as cDNA or gDNA derived from T cells, B-cell-depleted T cells, or PBMCs.

CDR1 ENHRY and CDR2 SYGVKD come from the germline V gene. Trimming cost V 2 bases and J 4 bases, with 9 bases left between them. The CDR3 is made up of 15 amino acids. Original processing methods: Reference gene primer amplification yielded estimated nucleated cell counts. The protocol was immunoSEQ multiplex PCR, while the TCRdb copy is restricted to in-frame clones and leaves out a portion. For V, J and clone size, that table is used; D and trimming come from the DNA. The sample includes around 260,000 clones, around 90% of them seen just once. The sample consisted of peripheral blood. The J gene is TRBJ2-6, the V gene TRBV10-3; no clear D gene. The TCR comes from a man aged 55 to 70 who had recovered from COVID-19. DNA of the CDR3: TGTGCCATCAGTGAGAGGCCAGGCGGGGCCAACGTCCTGACTTTC. It is translated as CAISERPGGANVLTF.